This T cell receptor beta chain appears in the sequencing data of a study of PD-1 blockade in classical Hodgkin lymphoma (TCRdb year 2020). General notes on the study: Nivolumab dosing was 3 mg/kg intravenously every 2 weeks, continuing until either disease progression or unacceptable toxicity. The study used TCR beta sequencing and CyTOF to define a peripheral blood immune signature of response to PD-1 blockade in classical Hodgkin lymphoma. Overall results and qualifications from the work: Lower diversity was observed in patients in whom nivolumab was started less than 1 year after ASCT, and these patients were excluded from later analyses so that confounding by immune reconstitution would be avoided. CD4+ but not CD8+ TCR diversity rose significantly by C4D1 (p=0.0027 vs p=0.16), most apparent in complete responders (p=0.02). Baseline TCR diversity was reported to be lower in newly diagnosed patients than in healthy donors, and even lower in relapsed/refractory patients. Only a single clinical trial cohort was studied, and what caused the repertoire differences, possibly disease activity or prior therapy, remained undefined. Trial patients achieving complete response had baseline diversity similar to newly diagnosed patients, whereas partial responders and progressors had significantly lower diversity.

The intended sense of this specimen's time point label: cycle 4 day 1 (C4D1), after more than five weeks of nivolumab. Relapse after autologous stem cell transplantation had occurred in all trial patients, and cohorts A, B and C were distinguished by prior brentuximab vedotin exposure. The trial cohort included fewer than 65 patients with relapsed/refractory classical Hodgkin lymphoma, and each patient had a best overall response of complete response, partial response or progressive disease. Single-agent nivolumab was administered to trial patients in the multi-cohort phase II CheckMate 205 trial. Best overall response was determined by an independent review committee according to the 2007 International Working Group response criteria. Trial PBMCs were collected just before the start of nivolumab (C1D1) and during therapy at cycle 2 day 1 and cycle 4 day 1. Peripheral blood was collected in 8 mL Vacutainer Cell Preparation Tubes, from which PBMCs were isolated by centrifugation and then cryopreserved.

Genomic DNA was isolated using the Qiagen DNeasy kit from unsorted PBMCs as well as from negatively selected CD4+ and CD8+ fractions. Using primers that anneal to V and J segments, immunoSEQ multiplex PCR amplified the TCR beta CDR3 regions. A synthetic immune receptor repertoire was used to minimize amplification bias, and remaining bias was computationally removed after sequencing. The authors' pipeline ran thus. Repertoire diversity was quantified as the Shannon entropy index using custom Python scripts. Unsorted, CD4+ and CD8+ repertoires were analyzed separately, except in combined analyses where CD4+ and CD8+ sequences were merged in silico. Clonal expansion was defined as at least a 2-fold frequency increase after treatment relative to C1D1, with a pseudocount of 0.5 for undetected baseline clones. Singleton clones were defined as clones with 0 or 1 copy at C1D1, and non-singleton clones were defined as clones with 2 or more copies. Clones expanded in unsorted samples were labelled as CD4+, CD8+ or unknown by matching protein sequences in sorted samples from the same patient. Wilcoxon tests on paired samples were used to test changes in diversity from C1D1 to C4D1. The source is immuneACCESS, and TCRdb retained only in-frame sequences with V and J called. Part of the clones is not carried over; for the studies checked, unresolved V genes explain less than half of this, and the remainder is unexplained. The V and J calls and clone size were taken over from that table, and D and trimming were inferred from the DNA. The sample includes several thousand clones, with 86% observed a single time. The top ten constitute 35% to 45% of the sample.

For this chain, trimming is 3 bases at the V end and 8 bases at the J end, and the number of junction bases without a gene match is 9. The CDR3 has 14 amino acids, counting the end cysteine and phenylalanine. Of the read, only the CDR3 DNA is kept; its 42 bases are in frame from base 1. Per the germline V gene, MGHRA is the CDR1 and YSYEKL is the CDR2. Notes on this clone: The antigen this receptor binds is unknown. No much larger clone is present one base from it, and per-base qualities are unavailable.

The clonotype was recovered from a human donor with classical Hodgkin lymphoma. Recombination linked TRBV4-1 to TRBJ1-2; 7 nucleotides in the junction match TRBD1. The sequences come from peripheral blood mononuclear cells (PBMCs), collected before the fourth cycle of nivolumab. The CDR3 protein sequence reads: CASSHARQGGGYTF. The DNA sequence reads TGCGCCAGCAGCCACGCCCGGCAGGGGGGCGGCTACACCTTC.